This TCR beta chain originates from a study of identifying expanded T cells in peripheral blood (dated by TCRdb to the late 2010s). Some background on the complete study: Separate aliquots of the same genomic DNA pool were sequenced to produce technical replicates, and four replicates were compared in pairs. Summary of the overall study and its limitations: Across all healthy-donor time intervals, the beta-binomial model significantly cut both the number of clones called differentially abundant and the false-positive rate. The authors expected that over much longer intervals, such as months to years, biological variance in healthy repertoires might increase even further. Between technical replicates the binomial model flagged approximately 1.1 differentially abundant clones, whereas over about 2 weeks the binomial model flagged about 15 and over roughly 4 weeks approximately 18. Variance in clone template counts between approximately 2-week samples significantly increased with total template count across all healthy donors.

Concerning this clone: Its antigen specificity is not known. The sample holds no much larger clone one base away, and base qualities are not on file.

TCRbeta CDR3 regions were profiled by bias-controlled multiplex PCR amplification of genomic DNA with the immunoSEQ Assay. Per the original workflow: To quantify the absolute abundance of each unique TCRbeta CDR3 region, the sequences were collapsed and filtered. Two models were used to test differential abundance: a binomial model (Fisher-equivalent) and a beta-binomial model that adds time-dependent variance fitted from healthy donors. Any clone with fewer than 5 combined templates was excluded, and a clone was called differentially abundant if its Benjamini-Hochberg FDR was below 0.01. In the beta-binomial model, variance was expressed as a function of the total template count across the two samples, in the form v = (b*log(k)+a)^2. What TCRdb holds here is the immuneACCESS table cut down to in-frame rearrangements. Part of the clones is not present; checked against another copy, under half of the missing clones reflect an unresolved V gene, and the others are unexplained. The DNA was the basis for D and trimming; V, J and clone size are from that table. The sample table shows about 110,000 clones, and 88% are seen once. The ten top clones hold just under 8.5% of the sample.

The CDR3 sequence holds 13 residues, the cysteine and phenylalanine included. Left in the record is the CDR3 DNA by itself, 39 bases read in frame from the first base. Sequences SGHTA (CDR1) and FQGNSA (CDR2) are obtained from the germline V gene. V lost 1 base and J lost 2 bases; the stretch between them is 6 bases long. During the collection period, no immune events, such as infections, were documented for the healthy donors. Blood repertoires from healthy donors were used as a training cohort for calibrating time-dependent variance in a beta-binomial model of differential abundance of T-cell clones. The training cohort was composed of 10 or so healthy donors, 3 female and 7 male. The donors were between roughly 25 and 70 years old, with an average age of roughly 41 years. Whole blood was collected from each healthy donor at three time points spaced two to three weeks apart and obtained from a commercial supplier. For immunosequencing, genomic DNA was extracted from unsorted whole blood.

This TCR derives from a person aged 18-69 years in good health. The chain links TRBV7-2 with TRBJ2-7, with no reliable assignment of the D segment. The sequenced sample was blood. The CDR3 reads as follows: CASSLVSPYEQYF. The DNA sequence is as follows: TGTGCCAGCAGCTTAGTTAGCCCCTACGAGCAGTACTTC.